This T cell receptor (beta chain) was observed in a study of T cells in Graves' hyperthyroidism and ophthalmopathy. Study-wide results and caveats: Blood also showed most of the thyroid clonotypes that were expanded above 0.001.

Using RNA transcripts as the source, TCR beta CDR3 regions were amplified. The HTBI primer set was used in a first-round RT-PCR of the TCR CDR3. TCRdb fed the multiplex PCR reads into MiXCR, producing one record per CDR3 protein. The sample includes 800,000 or so distinct CDR3 sequences, about two fifths of them seen just once. This CDR3 has 13 amino acids. Germline V lookup: CDR1 KGHDR, CDR2 SFDVKD. Trimming took 6 bases from V and 9 from J, leaving 11 bases between them. This clonotype has ten or more counts. Its antigen is as yet unknown. Newly diagnosed hyperthyroidism, duration under 2 months, in patients aged 18 to 65. Clinical symptoms, serum thyroxine, TRAb, thyroid ultrasound and orbital computed tomography established diagnosis.

The sequenced material came from blood. The rearrangement links TRBV24-1 to TRBJ1-6; D not resolved. This TCR derives from a man between 18 and 29 years old with Graves' hyperthyroidism. The CDR3 DNA follows: TGTGCCACCAGTTGGGGTTTGTGTTCACCCCTCCACTTT. Residues: CATSWGLCSPLHF.